The TCR beta chain described here comes from a study of T cells in Graves' hyperthyroidism and ophthalmopathy. There were TCR beta CDR3 regions amplified from RNA transcripts. First-round RT-PCR of the TCR CDR3 relied on the HTBI primer set. TCRdb re-derived calls from the multiplex PCR reads in MiXCR, one entry per CDR3 protein. The table has roughly 100,000 distinct CDR3 sequences, 51% seen once. The CDR3 extends over 13 amino acids. Germline V gene lookup returns CDR1 DFQATT and CDR2 SNEGSKA (reference sequence). V lost 6 bases, J lost 8 bases, and 19 bases lay in between. The specimen sequenced was blood. The sequence was collected from a woman between 40 and 55 years old with Graves' hyperthyroidism. The rearrangement joins TRBV20-1 to TRBJ1-2; D unresolved. CDR3 DNA sequence: TGCAGTGCCAGCAGCTTAGCGAGGGAAGGCTACACCTTC. Its protein is CSASSLAREGYTF.